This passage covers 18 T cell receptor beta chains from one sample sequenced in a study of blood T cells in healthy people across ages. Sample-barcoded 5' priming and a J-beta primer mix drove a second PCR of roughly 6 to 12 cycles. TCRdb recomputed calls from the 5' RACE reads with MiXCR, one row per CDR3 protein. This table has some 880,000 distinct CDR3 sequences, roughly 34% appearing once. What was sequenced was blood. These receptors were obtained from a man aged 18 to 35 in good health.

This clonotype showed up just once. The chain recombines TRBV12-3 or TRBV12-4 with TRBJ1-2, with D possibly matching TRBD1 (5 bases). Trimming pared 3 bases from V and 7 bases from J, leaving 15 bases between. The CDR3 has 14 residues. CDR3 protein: CASSLKGNSGGYTF. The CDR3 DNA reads TGTGCCAGCAGTTTGAAGGGGAATAGCGGTGGCTACACCTTC.

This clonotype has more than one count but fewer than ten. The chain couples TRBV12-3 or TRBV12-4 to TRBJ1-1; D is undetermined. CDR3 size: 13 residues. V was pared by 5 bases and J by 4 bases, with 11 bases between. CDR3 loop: CASSGRPGTEAFF. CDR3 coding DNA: TGTGCCAGCAGTGGCCGACCGGGCACTGAAGCTTTCTTT.

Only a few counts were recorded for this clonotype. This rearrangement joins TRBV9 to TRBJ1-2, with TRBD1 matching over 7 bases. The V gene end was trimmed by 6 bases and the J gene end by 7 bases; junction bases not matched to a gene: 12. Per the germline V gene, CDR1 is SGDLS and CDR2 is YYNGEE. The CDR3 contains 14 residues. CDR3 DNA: TGTGCCAGCACCTATTCCGGGACAGATTGTGGCTACACCTTC. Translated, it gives CASTYSGTDCGYTF. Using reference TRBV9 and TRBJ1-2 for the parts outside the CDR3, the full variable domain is DSGVTQTPKHLITATGQRVTLRCSPRSGDLSVYWYQQSLDQGLQFLIQYYNGEERAKGNILERFSAQQFPDLHSELNLSSLELGDSALYFCASTYSGTDCGYTFGSGTRLTVV.

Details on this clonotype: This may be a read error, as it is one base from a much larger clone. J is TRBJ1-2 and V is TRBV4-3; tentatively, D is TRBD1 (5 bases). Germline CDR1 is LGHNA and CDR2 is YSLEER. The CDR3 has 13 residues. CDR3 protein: CAGSQAGNYGYTF. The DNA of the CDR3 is TGCGCCGGCAGCCAAGCAGGGAACTATGGCTACACCTTC.

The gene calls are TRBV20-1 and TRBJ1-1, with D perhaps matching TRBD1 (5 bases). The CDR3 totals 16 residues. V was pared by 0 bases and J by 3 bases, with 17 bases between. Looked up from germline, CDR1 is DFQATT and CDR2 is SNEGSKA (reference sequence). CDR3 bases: TGCAGTGCTAGAGATGACTTGGGGCCCCCAGACACTGAAGCTTTCTTT. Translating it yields CSARDDLGPPDTEAFF.

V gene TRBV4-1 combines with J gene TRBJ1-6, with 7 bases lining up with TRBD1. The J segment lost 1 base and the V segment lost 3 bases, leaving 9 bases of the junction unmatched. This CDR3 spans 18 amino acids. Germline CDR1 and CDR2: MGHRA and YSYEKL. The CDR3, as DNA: TGCGCCAGCAGCCACGTACCGGGACAGCTATCCTATAATTCACCCCTCCACTTT. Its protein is CASSHVPGQLSYNSPLHF.

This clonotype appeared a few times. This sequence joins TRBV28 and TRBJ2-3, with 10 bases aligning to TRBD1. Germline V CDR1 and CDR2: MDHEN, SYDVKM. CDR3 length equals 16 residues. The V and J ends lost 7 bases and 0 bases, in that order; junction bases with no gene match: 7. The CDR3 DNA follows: TGTGCCAGCATGGCGACGGGACAGGGGAGCACAGATACGCAGTATTTT. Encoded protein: CASMATGQGSTDTQYF.

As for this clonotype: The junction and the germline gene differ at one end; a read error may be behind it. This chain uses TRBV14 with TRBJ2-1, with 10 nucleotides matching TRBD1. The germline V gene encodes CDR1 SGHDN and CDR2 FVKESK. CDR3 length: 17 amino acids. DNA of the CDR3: TGTGCCAGTAGCCTAAGACGGGGACAGGGGATCCACAATGAGCAGTCCTTC. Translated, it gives CASSLRRGQGIHNEQSF.

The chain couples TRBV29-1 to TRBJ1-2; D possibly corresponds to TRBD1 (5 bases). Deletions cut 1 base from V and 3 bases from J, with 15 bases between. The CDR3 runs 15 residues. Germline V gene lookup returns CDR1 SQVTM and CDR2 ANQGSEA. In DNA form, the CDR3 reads TGCAGCGTTGAAGGACAGCAGTCCAGTGACTATGGCTACACCTTC. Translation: CSVEGQQSSDYGYTF.

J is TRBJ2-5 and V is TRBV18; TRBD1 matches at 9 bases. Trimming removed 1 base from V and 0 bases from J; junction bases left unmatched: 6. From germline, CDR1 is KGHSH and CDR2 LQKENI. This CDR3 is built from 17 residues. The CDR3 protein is CASSPLRGTGNQETQYF. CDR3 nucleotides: TGTGCCAGCTCACCACTCAGAGGGACAGGGAACCAAGAGACCCAGTACTTC.

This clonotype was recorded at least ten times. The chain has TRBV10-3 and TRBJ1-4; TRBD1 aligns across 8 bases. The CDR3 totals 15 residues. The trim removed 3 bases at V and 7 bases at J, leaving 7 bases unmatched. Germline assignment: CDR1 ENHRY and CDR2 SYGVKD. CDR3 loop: CAISETQGAGEKLFF. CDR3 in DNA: TGTGCCATCAGTGAAACCCAGGGGGCGGGTGAAAAACTGTTTTTT.

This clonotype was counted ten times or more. CDR3 loop: CSAEAAGGAGNIQYF. Here the CDR3 DNA reads TGCAGTGCCGAAGCGGCGGGCGGAGCGGGAAACATTCAGTACTTC. The genes are TRBV20-1 and TRBJ2-4; possibly TRBD2 for D (6 bases). The CDR3 contains 15 residues. V was cut by 6 bases and J by 6 bases, with 21 bases left in between. Germline V lookup: CDR1 DFQATT, CDR2 SNEGSKA (reference sequence).

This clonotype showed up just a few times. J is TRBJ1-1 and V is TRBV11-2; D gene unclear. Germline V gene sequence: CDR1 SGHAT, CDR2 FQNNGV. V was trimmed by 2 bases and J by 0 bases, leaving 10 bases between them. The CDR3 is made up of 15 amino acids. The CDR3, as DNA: TGTGCCAGCAGCTTACACAGCAATATGAACACTGAAGCTTTCTTT. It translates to CASSLHSNMNTEAFF.

CDR3 region: CASSQSALSVNSPLHF. The CDR3 coding sequence is TGTGCCAGCAGCCAATCGGCCCTATCCGTCAATTCACCCCTCCACTTT. The V gene is TRBV4-2, the J gene TRBJ1-6; no clear D. Germline CDR1 reads LGHNA; CDR2 reads YNFKEQ. V was clipped by 2 bases and J by 7 bases, with 15 bases between them. CDR3 length: 16 amino acids.

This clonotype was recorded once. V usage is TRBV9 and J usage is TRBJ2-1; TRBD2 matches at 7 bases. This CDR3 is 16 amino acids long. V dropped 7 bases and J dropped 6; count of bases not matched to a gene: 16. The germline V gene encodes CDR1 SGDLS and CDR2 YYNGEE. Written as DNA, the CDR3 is TGTGCCAGCGCCCCCTCCGTGACTAGCACTCCCAATGAGCAGTTCTTC. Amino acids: CASAPSVTSTPNEQFF.

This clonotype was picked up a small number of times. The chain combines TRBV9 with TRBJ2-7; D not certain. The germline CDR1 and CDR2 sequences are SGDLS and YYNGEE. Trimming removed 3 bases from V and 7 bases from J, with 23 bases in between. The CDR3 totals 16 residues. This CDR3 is CASSGPPIHWYNEQYF. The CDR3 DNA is TGTGCCAGCAGCGGACCGCCAATACATTGGTACAATGAGCAGTACTTC.

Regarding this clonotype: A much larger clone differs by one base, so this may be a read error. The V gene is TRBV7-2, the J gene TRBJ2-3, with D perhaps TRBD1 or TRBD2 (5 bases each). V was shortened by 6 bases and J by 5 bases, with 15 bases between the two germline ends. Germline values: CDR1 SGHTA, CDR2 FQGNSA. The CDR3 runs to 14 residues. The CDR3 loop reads CASRLKPGRDTQYF. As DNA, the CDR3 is TGTGCCAGCAGATTAAAACCGGGACGAGATACGCAGTATTTT.

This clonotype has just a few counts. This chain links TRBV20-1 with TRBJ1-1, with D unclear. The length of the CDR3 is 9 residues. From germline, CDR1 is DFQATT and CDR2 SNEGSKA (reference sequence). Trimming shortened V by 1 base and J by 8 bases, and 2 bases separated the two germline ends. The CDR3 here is CSARGEAFF. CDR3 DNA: TGCAGTGCTAGAGGGGAAGCTTTCTTT.